This TCR beta chain appears in the sequencing data of a study of CD8+ T cells in alopecia areata listed by TCRdb under 2018. With respect to the entire study: High-throughput TCRbeta sequencing was used to examine T cell clonal expansion in alopecia areata in both the C3H/HeJ mouse model and human patients. Human TCRbeta sequencing covered scalp tissue and sorted CD4+ and CD8+ peripheral blood T cells from patchy and totalis/universalis alopecia areata patients and healthy controls. TCRbeta CDR3 regions were amplified by immunoSEQ multiplex PCR using 35 Vbeta forward and 13 Jbeta reverse primers. Scalp clonality was compared across normal scalp (n=4), patchy alopecia areata scalp (n=8), and alopecia totalis/universalis scalp (n=8). RNA came from the PAXgene miRNA kit for fixed scalp, the miRNeasy kit for PBMCs, and the RNeasy kit for mouse skin. The full study reports these points: Unlike mouse skin, where gammadelta T cells dominate, normal human skin contains resident alphabeta T cells that get sequenced too, which complicates analysis of the scalp TCR repertoire. Compared with normal scalp, lesional scalp, particularly in alopecia totalis/universalis, had higher clonality and more expanded CD8+ clones, which suggests antigenic drive. Compared with mice, TCR sequences shared between patients were less clear, possibly partly because of HLA diversity across the patient population.

The library was built by means of the immunoSEQ multiplex PCR assay. RNA was extracted from all samples and reverse transcribed into cDNA, which served as template for TCR sequencing. SuperScript III was used for first-strand cDNA synthesis, primed with a 2:1 mix of oligo-dT and random hexamers. Amplification bias was assessed with a synthetic immune receptor repertoire, and residual bias was removed computationally. Under the source paper's analysis protocol: Raw reads were preprocessed to remove errors, and CDR3 was defined by IMGT conventions from the conserved cysteine to phenylalanine. Clonality was computed as 1 minus the Shannon entropy, with the entropy normalized by log2 of the number of productive unique TCRs. CD4 or CD8 identity of scalp clones was inferred by cross-referencing scalp TCRbeta sequences with sorted blood CD4 and CD8 repertoires. As stored in TCRdb, this immuneACCESS dataset retains in-frame rearrangements with V and J assigned. A fraction of the clones does not appear; measured against another copy, unresolved V genes explain less than half of the discrepancy, and the remainder lacks a known reason. V and J calls and clone size are as listed in that table; D and trimming were resolved from the DNA. In this sample the table shows 120,000 or so clones, about 46% of which occur a single time. In total, the top ten clones hold over 9.5% of the sample.

Turning to this clone: It lacks a known antigen. Base qualities are missing; no much larger clone stands one base away.

CDR1 SGHRS and CDR2 YFSETQ were looked up in the germline V gene. The cysteine opens and the phenylalanine closes a CDR3 of 14 amino acids. CDR3 DNA is the only sequence kept; it has 42 bases, read in frame from the first base. Compared with germline, V lacks 4 bases and J lacks 3 bases; bases without a gene match: 2. From alopecia areata patients, peripheral blood was collected along with lesional scalp punch biopsies. PBMCs were isolated by density centrifugation and stained for CD3, CD4 and CD8, after which CD4+ and CD8+ T cells were sorted on a FACSAria. Alopecia areata patients who were not treated were recruited through a multicenter biomarker study. In roughly 5 patients from the biomarker study, the blood CD8+ T cells went through an additional sort into NKG2D-low and NKG2D-high fractions.

The origin of this receptor is a human donor with alopecia areata. The sequence is built from TRBV5-1 and TRBJ2-2; 8 junctional bases match TRBD2. Sequenced: NKG2D-low CD8+ T cells sorted from blood. The label giving this sample's cell subset or site can be read as: sorted CD8+ NKG2D-low blood T cells. The CDR3 sequence is CASSVSGDTGELFF. The bases are TGCGCCAGCAGCGTTAGCGGGGACACCGGGGAGCTGTTTTTT.